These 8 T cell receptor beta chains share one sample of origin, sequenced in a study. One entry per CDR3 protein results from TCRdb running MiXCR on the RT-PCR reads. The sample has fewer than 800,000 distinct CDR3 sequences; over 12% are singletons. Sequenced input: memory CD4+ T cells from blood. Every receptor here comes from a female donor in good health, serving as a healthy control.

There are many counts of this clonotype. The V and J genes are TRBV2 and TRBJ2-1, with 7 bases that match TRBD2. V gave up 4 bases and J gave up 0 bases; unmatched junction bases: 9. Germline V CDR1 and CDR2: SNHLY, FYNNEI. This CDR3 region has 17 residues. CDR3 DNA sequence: TGTGCCAGCAGTGCGGCTAGCGGACCGAGCTCCTACAATGAGCAGTTCTTC. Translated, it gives CASSAASGPSSYNEQFF.

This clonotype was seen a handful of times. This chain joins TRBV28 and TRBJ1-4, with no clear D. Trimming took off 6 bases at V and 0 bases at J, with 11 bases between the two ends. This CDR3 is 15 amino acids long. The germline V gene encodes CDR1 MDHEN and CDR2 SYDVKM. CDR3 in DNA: TGTGCCAGCAGAAACCACCGACCAACTAATGAAAAACTGTTTTTT. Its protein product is CASRNHRPTNEKLFF.

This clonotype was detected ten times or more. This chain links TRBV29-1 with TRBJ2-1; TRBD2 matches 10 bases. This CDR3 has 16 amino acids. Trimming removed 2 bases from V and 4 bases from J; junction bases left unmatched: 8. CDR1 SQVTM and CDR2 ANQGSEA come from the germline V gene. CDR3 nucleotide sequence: TGCAGCGTTGAACCCGCAACTAGCGGGGCTTACAATGAGCAGTTCTTC. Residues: CSVEPATSGAYNEQFF.

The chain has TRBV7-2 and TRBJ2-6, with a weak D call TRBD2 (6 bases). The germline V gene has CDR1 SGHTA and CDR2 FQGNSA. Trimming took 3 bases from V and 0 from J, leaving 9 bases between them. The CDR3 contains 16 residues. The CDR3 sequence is CASSFGRDSGANVLTF. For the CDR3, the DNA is TGTGCCAGCAGCTTTGGGCGGGACTCTGGGGCCAACGTCCTGACTTTC.

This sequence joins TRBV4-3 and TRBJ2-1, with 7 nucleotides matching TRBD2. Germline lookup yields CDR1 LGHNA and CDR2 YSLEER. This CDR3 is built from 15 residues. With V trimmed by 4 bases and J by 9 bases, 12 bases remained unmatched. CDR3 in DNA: TGCGCCAGCAGCCTGGAGGGGCGGGAGAACGCTGAGCAGTTCTTC. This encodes CASSLEGRENAEQFF.

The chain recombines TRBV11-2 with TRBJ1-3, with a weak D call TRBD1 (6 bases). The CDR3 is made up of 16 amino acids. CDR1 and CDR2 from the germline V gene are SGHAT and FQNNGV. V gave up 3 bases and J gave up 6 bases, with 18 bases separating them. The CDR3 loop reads CASSLTTGGYANTIYF. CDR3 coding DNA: TGTGCCAGCAGCTTGACGACAGGAGGATACGCAAACACCATATATTTT.

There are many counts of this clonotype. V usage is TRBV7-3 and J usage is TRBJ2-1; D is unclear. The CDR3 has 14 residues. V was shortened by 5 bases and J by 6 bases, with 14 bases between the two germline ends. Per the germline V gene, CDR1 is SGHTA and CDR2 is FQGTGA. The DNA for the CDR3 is TGTGCCAGCAGCCCCCGGGTCGGTAGCAATGAGCAGTTCTTC. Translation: CASSPRVGSNEQFF. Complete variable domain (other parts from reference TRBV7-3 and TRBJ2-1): GAGVSQTPSNKVTEKGKYVELRCDPISGHTALYWYRQSLGQGPEFLIYFQGTGAADDSGLPNDRFFAVRPEGSVSTLKIQRTERGDSAVYLCASSPRVGSNEQFFGPGTRLTVL.

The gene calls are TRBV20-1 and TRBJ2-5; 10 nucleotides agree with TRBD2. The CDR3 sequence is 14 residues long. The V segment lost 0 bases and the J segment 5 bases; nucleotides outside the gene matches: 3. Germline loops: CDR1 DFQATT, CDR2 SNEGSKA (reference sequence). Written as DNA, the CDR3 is TGCAGTGCTAGAGATGGGACTAGCGATGAGACCCAGTACTTC. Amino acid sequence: CSARDGTSDETQYF.